This TCR beta chain was observed in a study of cytomegalovirus exposure and HLA in healthy donors. Concerning this clone: Its antigen is unknown.

V gave up 5 bases and J gave up 4 bases, with 14 bases separating them. Germline V gene sequence: CDR1 LNHDA, CDR2 SQIVND (reference sequence). CDR3 length equals 14 residues. The PCR was carried out with 60 Vbeta primers and 13 Jbeta primers. Clones were read by immunoSEQ multiplex PCR, and TCRdb kept only the in-frame ones, dropping some. This repertoire shows approximately 150,000 clones, approximately 80% found once; its top ten account for 9.5% to 12%. Study outcomes and limitations: In a later analysis, HLA-associated TCR beta chains were more clonally expanded than equally common others. There were 164 TCR beta chains listed as cytomegalovirus-associated.

The origin of this receptor is a man aged 50-59 years in good health and CMV-seropositive. The chain carries TRBV19 and TRBJ2-5; weak D call: TRBD2 (5 bases). Sequenced: PBMCs. CDR3 DNA sequence: TGTGCCAGTAGTTCTCGGACGGGGAGAGAGACCCAGTACTTC. This sequence encodes CASSSRTGRETQYF.